The 27 T cell receptor beta chains below were found in one sample sequenced in a study of shared clonotypes between healthy human individuals. Profiling relied on immunoSEQ multiplex PCR, and the TCRdb table lists in-frame clones only, not all of them. The sample has some 2.4 million clones, 80% to 95% seen once. The sequenced sample was naive CD4+ T cells from PBMCs. Subset here: CD45RA+ positively selected. The source is a man between 18 and 29 years old in good health. Some clones in this sample may be carry-over from other donors' samples.

The chain couples TRBV29-1 to TRBJ2-7; D perhaps matches TRBD2 (6 bases). Trimming left V 7 bases short and J 0 bases short, with 19 bases between. Germline CDR1 SQVTM, CDR2 ANQGSEA. CDR3 length equals 15 residues. CDR3 nucleotide sequence: TGCAGCGCAGCGCTACGGGCGGGACTCTCCTACGAGCAGTACTTC. Translating it yields CSAALRAGLSYEQYF.

This rearrangement joins TRBV2 to TRBJ2-1; 7 nucleotides line up with TRBD2. The ends lost 8 bases at V and 0 bases at J; junction bases unmatched: 4. Germline V lookup: CDR1 SNHLY, CDR2 FYNNEI. This CDR3 is 14 amino acids long. In DNA, the CDR3 is TGTGCCAGCGGCGGCGGGAGCTCCTACAATGAGCAGTTCTTC. Encoded protein: CASGGGSSYNEQFF.

V usage is TRBV28 and J usage is TRBJ1-4; possibly TRBD1 for D (6 bases). Between the trimmed V and J ends, which lost 1 base and 0 bases, there was a span of 18 bases. This CDR3 has 19 amino acids. Germline CDR1 reads MDHEN; CDR2 reads SYDVKM. The CDR3 loop reads CASSLSLGAPHATNEKLFF. The CDR3 nucleotides are TGTGCCAGCAGTTTATCACTGGGGGCACCCCATGCAACTAATGAAAAACTGTTTTTT.

The chain recombines TRBV4-1 with TRBJ2-1; the match to TRBD2 covers 8 bases. Trimming at V came to 4 bases and at J to 0 bases, leaving 11 bases not matched to a gene. The CDR3 is made up of 18 amino acids. The germline gives CDR1 MGHRA, CDR2 YSYEKL. The CDR3 loop is CASSLRYLAGFSYNEQFF. CDR3 DNA: TGCGCCAGCAGCCTCCGTTACCTAGCGGGTTTCTCCTACAATGAGCAGTTCTTC.

This chain links TRBV28 with TRBJ1-5; 7 bases are a match to TRBD1. Germline-derived CDR1 and CDR2 are MDHEN and SYDVKM. J gave up 1 base and V 10 bases, and 7 bases lay outside the gene matches. The CDR3 has 14 residues. The CDR3: CATLRGQSNQPQHF. The DNA of the CDR3 is TGTGCCACCCTCCGGGGACAGAGCAATCAGCCCCAGCATTTT.

V usage is TRBV15 and J usage is TRBJ1-5; no firm D call. Germline V gene data show CDR1 as LNHNV and CDR2 as YYDKDF (reference sequence). Deletions cut 1 base from V and 0 bases from J, with 10 bases between. The CDR3 sequence is 16 residues long. In DNA form, the CDR3 reads TGTGCCACCAGCAGAGTGTGGGGAAATAGCAATCAGCCCCAGCATTTT. It encodes CATSRVWGNSNQPQHF.

The chain uses TRBV11-3 and TRBJ2-1; the match to TRBD2 covers 13 bases. V trimming: 9 bases; J trimming: 0 bases; junction bases outside the gene matches: 8. Germline CDR1 reads SGHNT; CDR2 reads YENEEA. The CDR3 covers 17 residues. CDR3 coding DNA: TGTGCCAGAACCGGGACTAGCGGGACCCTCTCCTACAATGAGCAGTTCTTC. Residues: CARTGTSGTLSYNEQFF.

The rearrangement uses TRBV11-2 and TRBJ2-1; D unclear. The V end was cut by 0 bases, the J end by 0 bases, with 6 bases between. The germline V gene has CDR1 SGHAT and CDR2 FQNNGV. CDR3 length equals 15 residues. CDR3 DNA sequence: TGTGCCAGCAGCTTAGAGGCCAGCTCCTACAATGAGCAGTTCTTC. Residues: CASSLEASSYNEQFF.

The genes are TRBV19 and TRBJ1-3; 8 nucleotides line up with TRBD1. V was pared by 10 bases and J by 0 bases, with 8 bases of the junction left unmatched. CDR3 size: 15 residues. Germline lookup yields CDR1 LNHDA and CDR2 SQIVND (reference sequence). CDR3 DNA sequence: TGTGCCACCTGGGACAGGAGGAGCTCTGGAAACACCATATATTTT. Residues: CATWDRRSSGNTIYF. Variable domain in full (rest from reference TRBV19 and TRBJ1-3): DGGITQSPKYLFRKEGQNVTLSCEQNLNHDAMYWYRQDPGQGLRLIYYSQIVNDFQKGDIAEGYSVSREKKESFPLTVTSAQKNPTAFYLCATWDRRSSGNTIYFGEGSWLTVV.

The chain links TRBV5-1 to TRBJ1-3; D remains unclear. Trimming left V 4 bases short and J 4 bases short, with 12 bases between. Germline values: CDR1 SGHRS, CDR2 YFSETQ. This CDR3 contains 14 residues. CDR3 sequence (DNA): TGCGCCAGCAGCCTACAGCCAACCGGAAACACCATATATTTT. It is translated as CASSLQPTGNTIYF.

This clone was seen just once. The chain is built from TRBV10-3 and TRBJ2-3; D remains unclear. This CDR3 is built from 13 residues. Trimming removed 9 bases from V and 0 bases from J, with 10 bases in between. Germline V gives CDR1 ENHRY, CDR2 SYGVKD. CDR3 sequence reads: CAISVASTDTQYF. Written as DNA, the CDR3 is TGTGCCATTTCTGTCGCGAGCACAGATACGCAGTATTTT.

The chain is built from TRBV27 and TRBJ2-1; the match to TRBD1 covers 8 bases. After removal of 5 bases from V and 6 bases from J, the junction contained 18 bases not matched to a gene. This CDR3 comprises 18 residues. Germline CDR1 reads MNHEY; CDR2 reads SMNVEV (reference sequence). CDR3 residues: CASSVKLLRTGSINEQFF. The CDR3 nucleotides read TGTGCCAGCAGTGTAAAGTTGCTTAGGACAGGGAGTATCAATGAGCAGTTCTTC.

The V and J genes are TRBV2 and TRBJ2-1; tentative D call: TRBD2 (6 bases). The germline V gene has CDR1 SNHLY and CDR2 FYNNEI. V was pared by 9 bases and J by 4 bases, with 19 bases between. The CDR3 extends over 15 amino acids. The CDR3 reads CARRGSLTGYNEQFF. In DNA form, the CDR3 reads TGTGCCAGACGGGGGAGCCTTACCGGGTACAATGAGCAGTTCTTC.

This clone appeared a single time. The chain recombines TRBV5-6 with TRBJ2-7, with TRBD1 as a possible D gene (6 bases). The CDR3 totals 15 residues. Germline V gene sequence: CDR1 SGHDT, CDR2 YYEEEE. The V gene lost 0 bases and the J gene lost 4 bases, with 14 bases spanning the gap. The CDR3: CASSLDWVDRYEQYF. CDR3 DNA: TGTGCCAGCAGCTTGGACTGGGTCGACAGGTACGAGCAGTACTTC.

This chain connects TRBV30 to TRBJ2-5; D gene uncertain. V lost 3 bases to trimming and J lost 4 bases, with 12 bases between them. The CDR3 length is 13 residues. CDR1 and CDR2 (germline): GTSNPN, SVGIG (reference sequence). DNA for the CDR3: TGTGCCTGGAGCGTCATGACGGGAGAGACCCAGTACTTC. Its translation: CAWSVMTGETQYF. The full variable domain, with the rest looked up from reference TRBV30 and TRBJ2-5, is SQTIHQWPATLVQPVGSPLSLECTVEGTSNPNLYWYRQAAGRGLQLLFYSVGIGQISSEVPQNLSASRPQDRQFILSSKKLLLSDSGFYLCAWSVMTGETQYFGPGTRLLVL.

This clone was seen a handful of times. The V and J genes are TRBV29-1 and TRBJ1-1; 7 bases map to TRBD1. The V gene end was trimmed by 5 bases and the J gene end by 2 bases; junction bases not matched to a gene: 5. Per the germline V gene, CDR1 is SQVTM and CDR2 is ANQGSEA. The CDR3 totals 13 residues. The CDR3 sequence is CSVMHRGNTEAFF. The CDR3 DNA reads TGCAGCGTTATGCACAGGGGAAACACTGAAGCTTTCTTT.

The chain uses TRBV11-2 and TRBJ2-3; the D is unclear. The CDR3 loop spans 12 amino acids. CDR1 and CDR2 from the germline V gene are SGHAT and FQNNGV. V shed 8 bases and J shed 5 bases, with 11 bases lying between them. This CDR3 is CASGRLGDTQYF. The CDR3 DNA is TGTGCCAGCGGAAGGCTGGGAGATACGCAGTATTTT.

This chain uses TRBV7-8 with TRBJ2-1; 12 bases match TRBD2. Trimming cost V 5 bases and J 2 bases; bases outside gene matches: 4. CDR3 size: 16 residues. Germline values: CDR1 SGHVS, CDR2 FQNEAQ. CDR3 sequence reads: CASSRLAGDTYNEQFF. In DNA form, the CDR3 reads TGTGCCAGCAGCCGACTAGCGGGAGACACCTACAATGAGCAGTTCTTC.

About this clone: Different DNA sequences within this sample yield the same CDR3. The chain couples TRBV5-6 to TRBJ2-1; D ambiguous. CDR3 length equals 11 residues. In germline, CDR1 is SGHDT, CDR2 YYEEEE. Trimming shortened V by 3 bases and J by 5 bases, and 3 bases separated the two germline ends. The CDR3 loop is CASSSDNEQFF. The CDR3 nucleotides read TGTGCCAGCAGCTCTGACAATGAGCAGTTCTTC.

This chain joins TRBV6-1 and TRBJ1-4; the D gene is possibly TRBD1 (5 bases). CDR1 is MNHNS, CDR2 SASEGT, per germline. V dropped 1 base and J dropped 7 bases, with 10 bases sitting between them. The CDR3 has 14 amino acids. CDR3 in DNA: TGTGCCAGCAGTGAAGGAGGGGTCGGTGAAAAACTGTTTTTT. Its protein product is CASSEGGVGEKLFF.

The rearrangement links TRBV10-1 to TRBJ2-3; TRBD2 agrees at 11 bases. Germline-derived CDR1 and CDR2 are WNHNN and SYGVQD (reference sequence). With V trimmed by 9 bases and J by 4 bases, 6 bases remained unmatched. The CDR3 loop spans 14 amino acids. Here the CDR3 reads CASSSGRISDTQYF. The CDR3 DNA reads TGCGCCAGTTCTAGCGGGAGGATCTCAGATACGCAGTATTTT.

The rearrangement joins TRBV9 to TRBJ2-1; TRBD1 matches at 7 bases. The germline gives CDR1 SGDLS, CDR2 YYNGEE. The V gene end was trimmed by 2 bases and the J gene end by 3 bases; junction bases not matched to a gene: 8. The CDR3 length is 16 residues. CDR3 bases: TGTGCCAGCAGCGTTGGACAGGACAATTACTACAATGAGCAGTTCTTC. It yields the protein CASSVGQDNYYNEQFF.

The chain combines TRBV6-1 with TRBJ2-7, with 13 bases identical to TRBD2. Per germline, CDR1 MNHNS and CDR2 SASEGT. This CDR3 contains 16 residues. V lost 4 bases and J lost 3; bases outside the gene matches: 6. The CDR3 sequence: CASSGTSGSPGYEQYF. The CDR3 nucleotides read TGTGCCAGCAGTGGGACTAGCGGGAGTCCTGGCTACGAGCAGTACTTC.

A remark on this clone: Other nucleotide sequences from this sample produce the same CDR3. The J gene is TRBJ2-5, the V gene TRBV28; 9 bases map to TRBD1. The junction had 5 bases not matched to a gene; V was cut back by 4 bases and J by 5 bases. The CDR3 is 14 amino acids. Germline V gene sequence: CDR1 MDHEN, CDR2 SYDVKM. CDR3 DNA: TGTGCCAGCAGTTCGGACAGGGGCGGGGAGACCCAGTACTTC. It specifies CASSSDRGGETQYF.

The V gene is TRBV5-5, the J gene TRBJ2-2, with no clear D. The CDR3 contains 14 residues. Trimming took 6 bases from V and 6 from J, leaving 15 bases between them. In germline, CDR1 is SGHKS, CDR2 YYEKEE (reference sequence). CDR3: CASMALSGAGELFF. The CDR3 DNA is TGTGCCAGCATGGCCCTTTCGGGTGCCGGGGAGCTGTTTTTT.

V gene TRBV5-8 combines with J gene TRBJ2-1; D is ambiguous. There are 12 residues in the CDR3. The germline gives CDR1 SGHTS, CDR2 YDEGEE. The V end lost 9 bases, the J end lost 16 bases, and 23 bases lay between the germline ends. This CDR3 reads CATNRRLTDHFF. CDR3 sequence (DNA): TGTGCCACCAACCGCCGGTTAACGGACCACTTCTTC. The variable domain in full, completed from reference TRBV5-8 and TRBJ2-1, reads EAGVTQSPTHLIKTRGQQATLRCSPISGHTSVYWYQQALGLGLQFLLWYDEGEERNRGNFPPRFSGRQFPNYSSELNVNALELEDSALYLCATNRRLTDHFFGPGTRLTVL.

V and J are TRBV15 and TRBJ2-3, with 10 bases fitting TRBD2. The CDR3 has 16 amino acids. The germline V gene has CDR1 LNHNV and CDR2 YYDKDF (reference sequence). The ends lost 0 bases at V and 4 bases at J; junction bases unmatched: 4. In DNA, the CDR3 is TGTGCCACCAGCAGAGAGTTAGCGGGAGGCCCAGATACGCAGTATTTT. Its protein product is CATSRELAGGPDTQYF.